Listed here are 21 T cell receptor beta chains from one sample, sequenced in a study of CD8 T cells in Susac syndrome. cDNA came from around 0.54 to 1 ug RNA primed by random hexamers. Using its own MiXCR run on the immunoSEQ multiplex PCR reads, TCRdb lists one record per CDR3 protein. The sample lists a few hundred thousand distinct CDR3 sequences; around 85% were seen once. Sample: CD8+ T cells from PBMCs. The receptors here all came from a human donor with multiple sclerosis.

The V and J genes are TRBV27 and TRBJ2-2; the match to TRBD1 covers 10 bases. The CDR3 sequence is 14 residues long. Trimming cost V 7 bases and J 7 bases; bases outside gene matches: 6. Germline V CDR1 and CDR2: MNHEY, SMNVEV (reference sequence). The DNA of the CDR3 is TGTGCCAGCACCTCGGGACAGGGGTACGGGGAGCTGTTTTTT. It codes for CASTSGQGYGELFF.

CDR3 loop: CASSGFGDNEQFF. CDR3 nucleotides: TGTGCCAGCAGCGGCTTTGGCGACAATGAGCAGTTCTTC. V usage is TRBV12-3 or TRBV12-4 and J usage is TRBJ2-1, with D unresolved. The CDR3 runs to 13 residues. V was trimmed by 6 bases and J by 5 bases, leaving 11 bases between them.

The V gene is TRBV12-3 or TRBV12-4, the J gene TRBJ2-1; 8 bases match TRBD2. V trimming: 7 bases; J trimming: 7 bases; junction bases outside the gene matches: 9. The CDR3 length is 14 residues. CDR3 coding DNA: TGTGCCAGCACCCCGGGGGGGGGAGGGAATGAGCAGTTCTTC. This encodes CASTPGGGGNEQFF.

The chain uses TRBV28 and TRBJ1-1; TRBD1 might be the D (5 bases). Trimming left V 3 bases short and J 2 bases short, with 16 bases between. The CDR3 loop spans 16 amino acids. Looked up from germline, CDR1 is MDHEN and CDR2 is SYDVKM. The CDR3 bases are TGTGCCAGCAGTTTCCTTATAAGGGGACTTAACACTGAAGCTTTCTTT. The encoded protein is CASSFLIRGLNTEAFF.

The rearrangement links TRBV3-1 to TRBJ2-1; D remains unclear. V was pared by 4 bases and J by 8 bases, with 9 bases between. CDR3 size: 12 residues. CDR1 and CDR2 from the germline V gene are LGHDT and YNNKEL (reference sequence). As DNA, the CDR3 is TGTGCCAGCAGCCTCTGGGTGGATGAGCAGTTCTTC. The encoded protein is CASSLWVDEQFF.

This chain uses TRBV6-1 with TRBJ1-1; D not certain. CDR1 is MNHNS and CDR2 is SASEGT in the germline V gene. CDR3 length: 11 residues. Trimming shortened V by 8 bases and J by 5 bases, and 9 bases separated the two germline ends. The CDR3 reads CASRHGTEAFF. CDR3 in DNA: TGTGCCAGCCGCCACGGTACTGAAGCTTTCTTT.

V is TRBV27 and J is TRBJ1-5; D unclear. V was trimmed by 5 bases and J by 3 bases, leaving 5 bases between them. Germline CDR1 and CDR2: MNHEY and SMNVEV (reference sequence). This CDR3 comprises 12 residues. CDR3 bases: TGTGCCAGCAGTGGTGTCAATCAGCCCCAGCATTTT. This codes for CASSGVNQPQHF.

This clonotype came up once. The CDR3, as DNA: TGCGCCAGCAGCCAAGGCGGAGGACCCACCTACGAGCAGTACTTC. This sequence encodes CASSQGGGPTYEQYF. The gene calls are TRBV4-1 and TRBJ2-7, with D possibly being TRBD2 (5 bases). CDR1 and CDR2 from the germline V gene are MGHRA and YSYEKL. V lost 1 base, J lost 2 bases, and 12 bases lay in between. CDR3 size: 15 residues.

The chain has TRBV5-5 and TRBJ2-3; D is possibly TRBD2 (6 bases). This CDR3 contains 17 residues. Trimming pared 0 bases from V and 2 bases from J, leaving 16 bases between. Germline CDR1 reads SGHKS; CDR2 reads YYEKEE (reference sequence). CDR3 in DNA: TGTGCCAGCAGCTTGGGCACGGGACTCTTCCTCACAGATACGCAGTATTTT. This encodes CASSLGTGLFLTDTQYF.

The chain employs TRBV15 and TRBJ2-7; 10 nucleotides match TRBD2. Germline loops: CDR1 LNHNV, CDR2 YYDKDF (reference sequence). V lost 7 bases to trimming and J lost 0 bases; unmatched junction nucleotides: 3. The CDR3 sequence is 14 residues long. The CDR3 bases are TGTGCCACCAAGCGGGAGGGACGCTCCTACGAGCAGTACTTC. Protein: CATKREGRSYEQYF.

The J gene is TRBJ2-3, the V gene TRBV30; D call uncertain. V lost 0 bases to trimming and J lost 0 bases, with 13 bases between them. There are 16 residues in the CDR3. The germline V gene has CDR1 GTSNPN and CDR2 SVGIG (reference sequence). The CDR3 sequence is CAWSVKVRVSTDTQYF. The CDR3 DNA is TGTGCCTGGAGTGTGAAGGTGCGAGTCAGCACAGATACGCAGTATTTT.

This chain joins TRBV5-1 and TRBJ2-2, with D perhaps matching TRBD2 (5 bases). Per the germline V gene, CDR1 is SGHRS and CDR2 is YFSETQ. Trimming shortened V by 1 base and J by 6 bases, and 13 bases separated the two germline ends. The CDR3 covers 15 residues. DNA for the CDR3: TGCGCCAGCAGCTTGTTGCCAGGAGGTGCCGGGGAGCTGTTTTTT. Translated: CASSLLPGGAGELFF.

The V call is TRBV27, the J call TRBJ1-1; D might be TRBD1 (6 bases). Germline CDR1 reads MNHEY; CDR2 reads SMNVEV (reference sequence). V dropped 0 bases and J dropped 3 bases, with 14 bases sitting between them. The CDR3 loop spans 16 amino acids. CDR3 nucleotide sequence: TGTGCCAGCAGTTTATCGGTACAGGGTTGGGACACTGAAGCTTTCTTT. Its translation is CASSLSVQGWDTEAFF.

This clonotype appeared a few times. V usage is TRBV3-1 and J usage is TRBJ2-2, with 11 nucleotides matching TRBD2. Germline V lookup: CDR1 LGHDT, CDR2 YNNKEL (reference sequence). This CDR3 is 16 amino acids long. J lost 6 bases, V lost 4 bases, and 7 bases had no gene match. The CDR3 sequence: CASSPTSGRRAGELFF. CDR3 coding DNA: TGTGCCAGCAGCCCCACTAGCGGGAGAAGGGCCGGGGAGCTGTTTTTT.

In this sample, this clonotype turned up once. CDR3 sequence: CSARDREEGGNQPQHF. CDR3 nucleotide sequence: TGCAGTGCTAGAGATCGTGAGGAGGGGGGCAATCAGCCCCAGCATTTT. This chain connects TRBV20-1 to TRBJ1-5, with D possibly being TRBD1 (6 bases). The V end lost 0 bases, the J end lost 2 bases, and 14 bases lay between the germline ends. The germline V gene has CDR1 DFQATT and CDR2 SNEGSKA (reference sequence). The CDR3 is 16 residues long.

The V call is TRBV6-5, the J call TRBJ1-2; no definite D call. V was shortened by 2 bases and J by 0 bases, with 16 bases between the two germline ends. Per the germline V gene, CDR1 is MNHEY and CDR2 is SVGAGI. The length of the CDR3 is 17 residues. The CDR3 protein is CASSYIRSRSPNYGYTF. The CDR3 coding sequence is TGTGCCAGCAGTTACATTAGAAGCAGGTCCCCTAACTATGGCTACACCTTC.

The CDR3, as DNA: TGTGCCACCCAGTCGGATTACAATGAGCAGTTCTTC. It is translated as CATQSDYNEQFF. The rearrangement joins TRBV12-3 or TRBV12-4 to TRBJ2-1; the D is unclear. Between the trimmed V and J ends, which lost 10 bases and 4 bases, there was a span of 11 bases. The CDR3 runs 12 residues.

As DNA, the CDR3 is TGTGCCAGCAGTTACGGTGCCGGTTCACCCCTCCACTTT. Its translation is CASSYGAGSPLHF. The chain employs TRBV6-5 and TRBJ1-6; D is unclear. Germline V gene data show CDR1 as MNHEY and CDR2 as SVGAGI. The CDR3 is made up of 13 amino acids. V lost 2 bases, J lost 9 bases, and 8 bases lay in between.

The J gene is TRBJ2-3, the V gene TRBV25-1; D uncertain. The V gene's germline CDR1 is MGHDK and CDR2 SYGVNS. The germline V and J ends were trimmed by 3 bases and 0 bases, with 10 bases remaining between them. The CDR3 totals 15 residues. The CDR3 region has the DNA TGTGCCAGCAGTGACGGCTGGCAGAGCACAGATACGCAGTATTTT. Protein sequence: CASSDGWQSTDTQYF.

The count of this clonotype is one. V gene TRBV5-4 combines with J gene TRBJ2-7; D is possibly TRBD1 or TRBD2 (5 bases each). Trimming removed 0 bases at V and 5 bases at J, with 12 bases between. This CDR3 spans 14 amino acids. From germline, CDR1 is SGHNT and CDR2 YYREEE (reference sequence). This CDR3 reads CASSLAVGDHEQYF. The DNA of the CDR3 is TGTGCCAGCAGCTTGGCCGTGGGGGACCACGAGCAGTACTTC.

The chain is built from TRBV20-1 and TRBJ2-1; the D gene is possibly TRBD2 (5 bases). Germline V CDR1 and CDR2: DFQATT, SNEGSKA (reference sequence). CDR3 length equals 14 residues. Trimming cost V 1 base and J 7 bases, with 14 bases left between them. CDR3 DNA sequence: TGCAGTGCTAGAGCCCTGAGGGAGAGGAATGAGCAGTTCTTC. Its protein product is CSARALRERNEQFF.